These 10 T cell receptor beta chains share one sample of origin, sequenced in a study of cytomegalovirus exposure and HLA in healthy donors. With 60 Vbeta and 13 Jbeta primers, the PCR was carried out. Here immunoSEQ multiplex PCR was the method, and the copy in TCRdb shows in-frame clones only, minus some. The sample carries 100,000 to 150,000 clones, roughly 80% recorded once. Sequencing was done on a sample of PBMCs. These receptors came from a woman aged 50 to 60 in good health and CMV-seropositive.

This clone was observed once. The V call is TRBV4-1, the J call TRBJ2-7; D is perhaps TRBD2 (6 bases). V gave up 0 bases and J gave up 4 bases, with 13 bases separating them. Germline V lookup: CDR1 MGHRA, CDR2 YSYEKL. The length of the CDR3 is 15 residues. The CDR3 loop reads CASSQDPGSYYEQYF. In nucleotides, the CDR3 is TGCGCCAGCAGCCAAGATCCCGGGAGCTATTACGAGCAGTACTTC.

The gene calls are TRBV6-4 and TRBJ1-1; 7 bases map to TRBD1. The CDR3 totals 15 residues. Germline values: CDR1 MRHNA, CDR2 SNTAGT. V was pared by 6 bases and J by 5 bases, with 12 bases of the junction left unmatched. The CDR3 loop is CASRRFDRVGTEAFF. In DNA form, the CDR3 reads TGTGCCAGCAGAAGGTTCGACAGGGTAGGAACTGAAGCTTTCTTT.

The chain joins TRBV18 to TRBJ1-4; 8 positions agree with TRBD1. CDR1 is KGHSH, CDR2 LQKENI, per germline. This CDR3 region has 15 residues. With 6 bases clipped from V and 3 bases from J, the junction kept 6 bases outside the gene matches. CDR3 in amino acids: CASSLTGAANEKLFF. DNA for the CDR3: TGTGCCAGCTCGTTGACAGGGGCGGCTAATGAAAAACTGTTTTTT.

The chain uses TRBV7-8 and TRBJ2-7; TRBD2 matches at 8 bases. The CDR3 length is 13 residues. Germline V CDR1 and CDR2: SGHVS, FQNEAQ. V shed 5 bases, J shed 6 bases, and the junction held 6 bases outside the gene matches. CDR3: CASSRGGAPEQYF. CDR3 nucleotide sequence: TGTGCCAGCAGCCGGGGGGGGGCCCCCGAGCAGTACTTC. Filled out from reference TRBV7-8 and TRBJ2-7, the complete variable domain reads GAGVSQSPRYKVAKRGQDVALRCDPISGHVSLFWYQQALGQGPEFLTYFQNEAQLDKSGLPSDRFFAERPEGSVSTLKIQRTQQEDSAVYLCASSRGGAPEQYFGPGTRLTVT.

The chain carries TRBV7-2 and TRBJ2-7; D possibly corresponds to TRBD2 (7 bases). The CDR3 loop spans 14 amino acids. The V end lost 3 bases, the J end lost 2 bases, and 11 bases lay between the germline ends. Germline V gene data show CDR1 as SGHTA and CDR2 as FQGNSA. CDR3 residues: CASSLGGTPYEQYF. In nucleotides, the CDR3 is TGTGCCAGCAGCTTGGGGGGGACACCCTACGAGCAGTACTTC. Based on the CDR3 plus reference TRBV7-2 and TRBJ2-7, the full variable domain is GAGVSQSPSNKVTEKGKDVELRCDPISGHTALYWYRQSLGQGLEFLIYFQGNSAPDKSGLPSDRFSAERTGGSVSTLTIQRTQQEDSAVYLCASSLGGTPYEQYFGPGTRLTVT.

This clone was observed once. J is TRBJ2-3 and V is TRBV5-4; 10 bases agree with TRBD2. CDR1 and CDR2 from the germline V gene are SGHNT and YYREEE (reference sequence). J was trimmed by 2 bases and V by 1 base; bases with no gene match: 1. This CDR3 comprises 15 residues. The CDR3 region is CASSLTSGTTDTQYF. The CDR3 nucleotides read TGTGCCAGCAGCTTGACTAGCGGGACCACAGATACGCAGTATTTT.

This chain joins TRBV5-4 and TRBJ2-3; 9 bases align to TRBD2. V gave up 4 bases and J gave up 1 base; unmatched junction bases: 4. The CDR3 covers 15 residues. Germline V gene lookup returns CDR1 SGHNT and CDR2 YYREEE (reference sequence). For the CDR3, the DNA is TGTGCCAGCAGCGCTAGACTAGCGGGCACAGATACGCAGTATTTT. Translated: CASSARLAGTDTQYF.

This clone was detected only once. CDR3 loop: CASLAGGPPTYEQYF. The CDR3 region has the DNA TGTGCCAGCTTAGCGGGAGGGCCACCAACCTACGAGCAGTACTTC. This chain connects TRBV6-1 to TRBJ2-7; 11 bases fit TRBD2. V shed 8 bases and J 2 bases; nucleotides not matched to a gene: 8. The germline CDR1 and CDR2 sequences are MNHNS and SASEGT. The CDR3 length is 15 residues.

CDR3 residues: CASSRSSSNQPQHF. In DNA, the CDR3 is TGTGCCAGCAGTAGGAGCAGCAGCAATCAGCCCCAGCATTTT. The rearrangement links TRBV6-5 to TRBJ1-5; unclear D gene. CDR3 length: 14 amino acids. The germline gives CDR1 MNHEY, CDR2 SVGAGI. Trimming cost V 5 bases and J 1 base, with 9 bases left between them.

V and J are TRBV28 and TRBJ1-1; weak D call: TRBD1 (5 bases). V lost 7 bases and J 1 base, leaving 13 bases between the germline ends. Germline CDR1 and CDR2: MDHEN and SYDVKM. The CDR3 has 14 residues. This chain's CDR3 is CASNAGGENTEAFF. CDR3 nucleotides: TGTGCCAGCAACGCCGGGGGGGAGAACACTGAAGCTTTCTTT.